The clone carrying this T cell receptor (beta chain) has just one count. What it binds is not known. The data were obtained in a study of CD8+CD57+ T cells in acquired aplastic anemia. Study-wide background: Sorted CD4+ and CD8+ cells yielded around 3.2 ug of DNA on average. Healthy donor CD4+ cell samples had a mean of roughly 9.9 million reads.

Researchers used genomic DNA as the template to profile TCR beta VDJ and CDR3. MiXCR, applied by TCRdb to the reads, yields one record per CDR3 protein. The sample holds some 190,000 distinct CDR3 sequences; about 53% are singletons and the top ten take 16%. General study results and limits: In CD8+ cells, Simpson's diversity showed no significant difference between patients and controls. Comparison of patients with controls identified approximately 28 shared CD8+ CDR3 sequences.

Trimming left V 5 bases short and J 8 bases short, with 12 bases between. Looked up from germline, CDR1 is SEHNR and CDR2 is FQNEAQ (reference sequence). The CDR3 covers 12 residues. Material: sorted CD4+, CD8+, or CD8+CD57+ T cells (not recorded which) from PBMCs. This sequence originates from a human donor in good health, serving as a control. This sequence joins TRBV7-9 and TRBJ1-2; tentatively, D is TRBD1 (6 bases). Here the CDR3 DNA reads TGTGCCAGCAGCACACAGGGTATCGGCTACACCTTC. Its translation: CASSTQGIGYTF. The full variable domain, its missing parts supplied by reference TRBV7-9 and TRBJ1-2, is DTGVSQNPRHKITKRGQNVTFRCDPISEHNRLYWYRQTLGQGPEFLTYFQNEAQLEKSRLLSDRFSAERPKGSFSTLEIQRTEQGDSAMYLCASSTQGIGYTFGSGTRLTVV.